Listed below are T cell receptor beta chains from one sample, sequenced in a study of cytomegalovirus exposure and HLA in healthy donors. Using immunoSEQ multiplex PCR, the repertoire was profiled, and TCRdb retains in-frame clones only, with some absent. This sample carries around 190,000 clones, approximately 79% of them seen once, and the ten largest clones take 1.5% to 2%. The sequencing sample was made of PBMCs. The receptor set was obtained from a young woman in good health and CMV-seronegative. Both conserved end residues are part of each CDR3. The D gene is left open where the match is weak. Expanded clones get a size class; other rows say once, few or many, or leave the size out.

V	J	size	D	CDR3	DNA
TRBV19	TRBJ1-6	-	TRBD1	CASSKDRGGSPLHF	TGTGCCAGTAGTAAGGACAGGGGTGGTTCACCCCTCCACTTT
TRBV28	TRBJ1-2	-	-	CATEEGGYTF	TGTGCCACAGAGGAAGGTGGCTACACCTTC
TRBV2	TRBJ2-1	-	TRBD1	CASSGRDRDYNEQFF	TGTGCCAGCAGTGGCCGGGACAGGGACTACAATGAGCAGTTCTTC
TRBV28	TRBJ1-1	-	-	CASSLEELNTEAFF	TGTGCCAGCTCACTCGAAGAACTGAACACTGAAGCTTTCTTT
TRBV6-4	TRBJ2-5	-	TRBD2	CASSDGAASGVQETQYF	TGTGCCAGCAGTGACGGGGCGGCTAGCGGGGTCCAAGAGACCCAGTACTTC
TRBV19	TRBJ2-7	-	-	CASTRSEAYEQYF	TGTGCCAGTACTAGGTCAGAAGCCTACGAGCAGTACTTC
TRBV7-9	TRBJ2-7	-	-	CASTGSSYEQYF	TGTGCCAGTACCGGGAGTTCCTACGAGCAGTACTTC
TRBV7-8	TRBJ1-1	-	TRBD1	CASSLQGVVAFF	TGTGCCAGCAGCTTACAGGGGGTTGTAGCTTTCTTT
TRBV14	TRBJ2-1	few	TRBD2	CASSQVGLVLSSYNEQFF	TGTGCCAGCAGCCAAGTAGGACTAGTGTTGAGCTCCTACAATGAGCAGTTCTTC
TRBV2	TRBJ1-1	-	-	CASRDLTGKNTEAFF	TGTGCCAGCAGAGATTTAACAGGGAAGAACACTGAAGCTTTCTTT
TRBV15	TRBJ1-5	once	-	CATSRDRPQYSNQPQHF	TGTGCCACCAGCAGAGATCGCCCCCAGTATAGCAATCAGCCCCAGCATTTT
TRBV28	TRBJ2-7	-	-	CASSATTHEQYF	TGTGCCAGCAGTGCCACTACACACGAGCAGTACTTC
TRBV11-2	TRBJ2-5	-	TRBD2	CASSLDLGLAKTQYF	TGTGCCAGCAGCTTAGATCTCGGACTAGCCAAGACCCAGTACTTC
TRBV7-2	TRBJ2-4	-	-	CASSLDRTRNIQYF	TGTGCCAGCAGCTTAGACCGGACACGGAACATTCAGTACTTC
TRBV7-2	TRBJ2-5	-	TRBD2	CASSLGRGGRETQYF	TGTGCCAGCAGCTTAGGGCGCGGGGGTCGCGAGACCCAGTACTTC
TRBV18	TRBJ2-1	few	-	CASSPRRDYNEQFF	TGTGCCAGCTCACCAAGGCGGGACTACAATGAGCAGTTCTTC